Shown below are 20 T cell receptor beta chains from a single sample sequenced in a study of CD8+CD57+ T cells in acquired aplastic anemia. Profiling that covered TCR beta VDJ and CDR3 relied on genomic DNA as its template. Each CDR3 protein gets one entry after TCRdb re-called the reads with MiXCR. The repertoire holds 250,000 to 300,000 distinct CDR3 sequences, about 56% seen once, with 6.5% to 10% in the top ten. The sample comprised sorted CD4+, CD8+, or CD8+CD57+ T cells (not recorded which) from PBMCs. Every receptor here comes from a human donor with severe aplastic anemia or a healthy control (not recorded which).

This clonotype was seen repeatedly, ten times or more. The genes are TRBV28 and TRBJ2-5, with 10 bases identical to TRBD2. The CDR3 totals 15 residues. From germline, CDR1 is MDHEN and CDR2 SYDVKM. The junction had 4 bases not matched to a gene; V was cut back by 5 bases and J by 1 base. This chain's CDR3 is CASSDSGGGQETQYF. In DNA form, the CDR3 reads TGTGCCAGCAGTGACAGCGGGGGGGGCCAAGAGACCCAGTACTTC.

About this clonotype itself: A much bigger clone sits one base away, suggesting this may be a read error. J is TRBJ2-1 and V is TRBV14; D is unresolved. The CDR3 contains 15 residues. The V gene's germline CDR1 is SGHDN and CDR2 FVKESK. CDR3 DNA sequence: TGTGCCAGCATCCCACTCCTAGATCCCTACAATGAGCAGCTCTTC. Its translation is CASIPLLDPYNEQLF. The full variable domain, with the rest looked up from reference TRBV14 and TRBJ2-1, is EAGVTQFPSHSVIEKGQTVTLRCDPISGHDNLYWYRRVMGKEIKFLLHFVKESKQDESGMPNNRFLAERTGGTYSTLKVQPAELEDSGVYFCASIPLLDPYNEQLFGPGTRLTVL.

This chain links TRBV7-8 with TRBJ1-2, with TRBD1 matching over 8 bases. The CDR3 loop spans 15 amino acids. CDR1 is SGHVS and CDR2 is FQNEAQ in the germline V gene. Unmatched junction bases numbered 4, after V lost 0 bases and J lost 4 bases. The DNA for the CDR3 is TGTGCCAGCAGCTTAGCGGCAGGGGGCGCCTATGGCTACACCTTC. Translation gives CASSLAAGGAYGYTF.

The chain employs TRBV19 and TRBJ2-1; D gene ambiguous. V lost 1 base and J lost 7, with 5 bases in between. The CDR3 has 12 residues. CDR1 and CDR2 (germline): LNHDA, SQIVND (reference sequence). Here the CDR3 DNA reads TGTGCCAGTAGTATAGCTAGGAATGAGCAGTTCTTC. Protein: CASSIARNEQFF.

This rearrangement joins TRBV20-1 to TRBJ2-7; 9 bases are a match to TRBD1. The CDR3 is 16 residues long. With V trimmed by 5 bases and J by 3 bases, 14 bases remained unmatched. The germline V gene encodes CDR1 DFQATT and CDR2 SNEGSKA (reference sequence). In nucleotides, the CDR3 is TGCAGTGCTCCTCCCGGGACAGGGAGTAGGAACTACGAGCAGTACTTC. Protein sequence: CSAPPGTGSRNYEQYF.

This clonotype was observed at least ten times. The chain combines TRBV7-3 with TRBJ1-6, with unresolved D. The germline V gene encodes CDR1 SGHTA and CDR2 FQGTGA. V lost 8 bases, J lost 0 bases, and 11 bases lay in between. The CDR3 loop spans 15 amino acids. Here the CDR3 DNA reads TGTGCCAGCTCGCGGGCGAGCTCCTATAATTCACCCCTCCACTTT. This codes for CASSRASSYNSPLHF.

The chain joins TRBV7-9 to TRBJ2-7; weak D call: TRBD1 (5 bases). Germline-derived CDR1 and CDR2 are SEHNR and FQNEAQ (reference sequence). The CDR3 runs to 12 residues. V was pared by 5 bases and J by 6 bases, with 11 bases between. CDR3 residues: CASSHPRAEQYF. The CDR3 DNA reads TGTGCCAGCAGCCACCCCAGGGCCGAGCAGTACTTC.

The chain uses TRBV19 and TRBJ2-5; 10 nucleotides agree with TRBD1. The CDR3 totals 15 residues. Unmatched junction bases numbered 10, after V lost 6 bases and J lost 6 bases. The V gene's germline CDR1 is LNHDA and CDR2 SQIVND (reference sequence). The CDR3 is CASRTTGGFSQTQYF. Here the CDR3 DNA reads TGTGCCAGTAGGACGACAGGGGGCTTTTCCCAGACCCAGTACTTC.

This clonotype was picked up many times. The chain has TRBV30 and TRBJ2-7; tentative D call: TRBD1 (5 bases). CDR1 and CDR2 from the germline V gene are GTSNPN and SVGIG (reference sequence). V lost 0 bases and J lost 0, with 18 bases in between. The CDR3 consists of 17 residues. DNA for the CDR3: TGTGCCTGGAGTGTGGGGCTACGCCCCTATAACTCCTACGAGCAGTACTTC. It is translated as CAWSVGLRPYNSYEQYF.

This clonotype came up many times. The genes are TRBV19 and TRBJ1-2; no clear D gene. Germline V lookup: CDR1 LNHDA, CDR2 SQIVND (reference sequence). V was pared by 1 base and J by 9 bases, with 12 bases between. CDR3 size: 13 residues. The CDR3, as DNA: TGTGCCAGTAGTATAGGGACCGTCCCCAGCTACACCTTC. It encodes CASSIGTVPSYTF.

This clonotype was counted ten times or more. The rearrangement uses TRBV20-1 and TRBJ2-3; D not resolved. Germline V gene data show CDR1 as DFQATT and CDR2 as SNEGSKA (reference sequence). The CDR3 contains 11 residues. Trimming stripped 0 bases from V and 5 bases from J, with 3 bases between. CDR3 residues: CSAREGDTQYF. CDR3 bases: TGCAGTGCTAGAGAGGGAGATACGCAGTATTTT.

This clonotype was seen at least ten times. An end of the junction does not agree with germline; a read error may underlie this. This rearrangement joins TRBV7-7 to TRBJ2-1; 8 nucleotides match TRBD2. CDR1 is SSHAT and CDR2 is FNYEAQ in the germline V gene (reference sequence). The CDR3 spans 15 residues. CDR3: CASSLGLAGGNEQFF. The CDR3, as DNA: TGTGCTAGCAGCTTAGGGCTGGCGGGGGGCAATGAGCAGTTCTTC.

CDR3 sequence reads: CASRGRYEQYF. DNA for the CDR3: TGTGCCAGCAGGGGCAGATACGAGCAGTACTTC. J is TRBJ2-7 and V is TRBV12-3 or TRBV12-4; D uncertain. Trimming removed 6 bases at V and 4 bases at J, with 7 bases between. This CDR3 is 11 amino acids long.

In this sample, this clonotype turned up many times. The chain recombines TRBV7-8 with TRBJ1-3, with D possibly being TRBD1 (5 bases). This CDR3 spans 13 amino acids. V was trimmed by 5 bases and J by 7 bases, leaving 12 bases between them. Germline CDR1 reads SGHVS; CDR2 reads FQNEAQ. CDR3 sequence: CASSPGGINTIYF. The CDR3 DNA reads TGTGCCAGCAGCCCCGGGGGTATCAACACCATATATTTT.

This clonotype turned up a few times. The J gene is TRBJ1-2, the V gene TRBV20-1; 7 nucleotides align to TRBD1. Unmatched junction bases numbered 6, after V lost 0 bases and J lost 8 bases. The germline CDR1 and CDR2 sequences are DFQATT and SNEGSKA (reference sequence). The CDR3 consists of 13 residues. CDR3 coding DNA: TGCAGTGCTAGAGAAGGGAACAGGGGCGGCTACACCTTC. Its translation is CSAREGNRGGYTF.

The chain joins TRBV5-1 to TRBJ2-7; 8 bases map to TRBD2. The CDR3 length is 14 residues. V shed 3 bases and J 7 bases; nucleotides not matched to a gene: 9. The germline V gene encodes CDR1 SGHRS and CDR2 YFSETQ. The CDR3 DNA reads TGCGCCAGCAGCTGGGGCCAGATAGCGGGAGAGCAGTACTTC. Protein: CASSWGQIAGEQYF. Drawing the rest from reference TRBV5-1 and TRBJ2-7, the complete variable domain is KAGVTQTPRYLIKTRGQQVTLSCSPISGHRSVSWYQQTPGQGLQFLFEYFSETQRNKGNFPGRFSGRQFSNSRSEMNVSTLELGDSALYLCASSWGQIAGEQYFGPGTRLTVT.

This rearrangement joins TRBV7-9 to TRBJ2-3, with D perhaps matching TRBD2 (5 bases). The CDR3 loop spans 15 amino acids. Per germline, CDR1 SEHNR and CDR2 FQNEAQ (reference sequence). Trimming cost V 4 bases and J 0 bases, with 11 bases left between them. The CDR3 DNA is TGTGCCAGCAGCTCAGGACTCGGAAGCACAGATACGCAGTATTTT. Translation: CASSSGLGSTDTQYF.

Note on this clonotype: The junction shows a germline mismatch at one end, possibly a read error. The chain combines TRBV7-2 with TRBJ2-1, with TRBD2 matching over 8 bases. This CDR3 spans 15 amino acids. CDR1 is SGHTA and CDR2 is FQGNSA in the germline V gene. CDR3 residues: CAGSLPGGQANEQFF. CDR3 bases: TGTGCCGGCAGCTTGCCGGGGGGGCAGGCGAATGAGCAGTTCTTC.

This clonotype was found many times. J is TRBJ2-5 and V is TRBV5-1; 8 positions agree with TRBD2. The CDR3 has 15 residues. CDR1 and CDR2 (germline): SGHRS, YFSETQ. V was pared by 2 bases and J by 2 bases, with 5 bases of the junction left unmatched. For the CDR3, the DNA is TGCGCCAGCAGCTTAAGAGCGGGGGAGCAAGAGACCCAGTACTTC. Its protein is CASSLRAGEQETQYF.

This clonotype was seen once. Relative to the germline gene, one junction end is altered; a read error may explain this. The V call is TRBV6-4, the J call TRBJ1-1, with D perhaps matching TRBD1 (6 bases). Per the germline V gene, CDR1 is MRHNA and CDR2 is SNTAGT. This CDR3 is built from 13 residues. Here the CDR3 reads CTSSKQGNTEAFF. CDR3 in DNA: TGTACCAGCAGTAAACAGGGGAACACTGAAGCTTTCTTT.